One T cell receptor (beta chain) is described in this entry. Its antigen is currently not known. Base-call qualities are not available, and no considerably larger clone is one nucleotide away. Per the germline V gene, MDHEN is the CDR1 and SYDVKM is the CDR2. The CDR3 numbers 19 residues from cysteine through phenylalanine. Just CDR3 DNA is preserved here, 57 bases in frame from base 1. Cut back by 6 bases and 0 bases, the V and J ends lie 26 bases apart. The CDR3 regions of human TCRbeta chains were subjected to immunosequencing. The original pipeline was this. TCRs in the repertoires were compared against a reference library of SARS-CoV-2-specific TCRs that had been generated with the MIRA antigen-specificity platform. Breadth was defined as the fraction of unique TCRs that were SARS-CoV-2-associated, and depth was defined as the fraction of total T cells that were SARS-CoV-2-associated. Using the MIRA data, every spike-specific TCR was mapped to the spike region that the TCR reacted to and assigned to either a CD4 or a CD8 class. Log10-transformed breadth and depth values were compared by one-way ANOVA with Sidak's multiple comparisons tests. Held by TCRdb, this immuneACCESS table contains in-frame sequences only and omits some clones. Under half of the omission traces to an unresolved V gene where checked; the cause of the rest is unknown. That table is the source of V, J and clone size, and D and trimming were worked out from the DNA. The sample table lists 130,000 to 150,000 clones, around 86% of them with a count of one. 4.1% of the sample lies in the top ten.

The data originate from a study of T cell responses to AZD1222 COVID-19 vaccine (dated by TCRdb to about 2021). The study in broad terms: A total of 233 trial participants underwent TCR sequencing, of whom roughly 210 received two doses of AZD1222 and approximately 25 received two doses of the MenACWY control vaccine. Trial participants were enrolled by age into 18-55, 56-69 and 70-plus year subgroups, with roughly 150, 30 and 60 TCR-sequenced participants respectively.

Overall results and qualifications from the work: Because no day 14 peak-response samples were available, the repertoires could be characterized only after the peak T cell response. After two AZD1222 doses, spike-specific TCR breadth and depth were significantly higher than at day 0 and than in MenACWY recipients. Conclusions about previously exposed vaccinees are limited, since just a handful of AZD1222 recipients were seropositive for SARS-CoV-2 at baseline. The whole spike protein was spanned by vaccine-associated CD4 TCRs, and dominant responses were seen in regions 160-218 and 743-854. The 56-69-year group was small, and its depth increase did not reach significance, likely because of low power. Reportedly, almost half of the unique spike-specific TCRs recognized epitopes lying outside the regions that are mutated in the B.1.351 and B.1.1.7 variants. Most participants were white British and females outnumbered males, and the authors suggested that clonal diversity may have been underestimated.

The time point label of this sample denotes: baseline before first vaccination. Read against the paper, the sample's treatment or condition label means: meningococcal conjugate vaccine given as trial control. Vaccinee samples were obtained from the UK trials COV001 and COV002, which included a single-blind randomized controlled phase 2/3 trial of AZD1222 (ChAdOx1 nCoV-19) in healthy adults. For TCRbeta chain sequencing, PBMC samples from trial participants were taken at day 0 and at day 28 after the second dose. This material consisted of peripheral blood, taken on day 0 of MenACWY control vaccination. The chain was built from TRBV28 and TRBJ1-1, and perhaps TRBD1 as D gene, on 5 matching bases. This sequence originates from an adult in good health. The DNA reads TGTGCCAGCAGCCTGTTAAGGCGGGGGGTTACAATCATGAACACTGAAGCTTTCTTT. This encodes CASSLLRRGVTIMNTEAFF. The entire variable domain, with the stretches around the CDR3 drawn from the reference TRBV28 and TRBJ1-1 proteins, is DVKVTQSSRYLVKRTGEKVFLECVQDMDHENMFWYRQDPGLGLRLIYFSYDVKMKEKGDIPEGYSVSREKKERFSLILESASTNQTSMYLCASSLLRRGVTIMNTEAFFGQGTRLTVV.